This paragraph reports one T cell receptor beta chain. The antigen remains unidentified. The record originates from a study of T cell responses to AZD1222 COVID-19 vaccine. Study-wide results and limits: Close to half of all spike-specific TCRs reportedly target regions of the variants that are unmutated.

The repertoire was sequenced with immunoSEQ multiplex PCR; TCRdb's copy has only in-frame clones and lacks some. The sample includes 150,000 to 160,000 clones, over 85% seen only once; the top ten take approximately 17%. From germline, CDR1 is SGHVT and CDR2 SQSDAQ. With 5 bases clipped from V and 4 bases from J, the junction kept 7 bases outside the gene matches. The CDR3 sequence is 15 residues long. This sequence was found in an adult in good health. The chain carries TRBV7-4 and TRBJ2-2, with 7 nucleotides matching TRBD2. The source was peripheral blood, collected on day 0 of AZD1222 vaccination. CDR3 coding DNA: TGTGCCAGCAGCCCCGGGGCTAGCGGCACCGGGGAGCTGTTTTTT. It is translated as CASSPGASGTGELFF.